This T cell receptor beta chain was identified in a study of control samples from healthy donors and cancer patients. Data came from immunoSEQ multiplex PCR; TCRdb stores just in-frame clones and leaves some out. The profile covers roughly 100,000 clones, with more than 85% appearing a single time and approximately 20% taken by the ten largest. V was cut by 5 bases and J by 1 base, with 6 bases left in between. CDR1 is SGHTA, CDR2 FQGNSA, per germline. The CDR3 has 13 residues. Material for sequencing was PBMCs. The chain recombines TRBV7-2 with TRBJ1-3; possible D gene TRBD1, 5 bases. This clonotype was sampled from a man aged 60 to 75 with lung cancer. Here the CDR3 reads CASSRGSGNTIYF. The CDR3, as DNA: TGTGCCAGCAGCAGGGGTTCTGGAAACACCATATATTTT.